Detailed here is one TCR beta chain. Antigen unknown. Repertoires were generated with immunoSEQ multiplex PCR, while TCRdb's copy carries only in-frame clones and drops some. The table includes roughly 130,000 clones, about nine tenths detected once. CDR1 and CDR2 from the germline V gene are MDHEN and SYDVKM. With 6 bases clipped from V and 10 bases from J, the junction kept 9 bases outside the gene matches. The CDR3 loop spans 13 amino acids. The data were obtained in a study of T cell responses to AZD1222 COVID-19 vaccine. Background on the study: Analysis merged second doses at about 4 or about 12 weeks.

Findings and caveats of the study: Two AZD1222 administrations were followed by greater Spike-specific TCR breadth and depth. Epitopes outside B.1.351 and B.1.1.7 mutated regions reportedly drew nearly half of spike TCRs. Without day 14 samples, only post-peak T cell repertoires were studied.

The origin of this receptor is an adult in good health. The rearrangement uses TRBV28 and TRBJ1-2; 9 nucleotides agree with TRBD1. The specimen was peripheral blood, collected on day 0 of AZD1222 vaccination. The CDR3 coding sequence is TGTGCCAGCAGCCCGCCGGGACAGGGTCACTACACCTTC. This sequence encodes CASSPPGQGHYTF.